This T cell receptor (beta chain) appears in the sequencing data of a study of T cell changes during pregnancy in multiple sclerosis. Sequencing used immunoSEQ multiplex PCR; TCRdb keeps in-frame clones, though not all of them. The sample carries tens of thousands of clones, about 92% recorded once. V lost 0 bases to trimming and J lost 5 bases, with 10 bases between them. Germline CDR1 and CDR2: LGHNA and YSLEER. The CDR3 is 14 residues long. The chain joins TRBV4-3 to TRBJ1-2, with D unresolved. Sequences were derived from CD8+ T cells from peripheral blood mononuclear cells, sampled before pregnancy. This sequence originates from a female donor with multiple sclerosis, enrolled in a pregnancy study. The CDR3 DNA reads TGCGCCAGCAGCCAAGATCCGGGTTGGTATGGCTACACCTTC. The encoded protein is CASSQDPGWYGYTF.